The rows below give T cell receptor beta chains drawn from one sample of a study of T cell repertoires in cytomegalovirus infection. For these TCRs, the target antigens are not known. TCRdb recomputed calls from the reads with MiXCR, one row per CDR3 protein. Among tens of thousands of distinct CDR3 sequences listed, 20% to 25% were seen once. What was sequenced was PBMCs, sequenced either directly or after in vitro stimulation (not recorded which). The receptors derive from a human donor in good health (CMV status not recorded). Some clones in this sample may be carry-over from other donors' samples. CDR3s include the opening cysteine and the closing phenylalanine or tryptophan. The D gene is left open where the match is weak. Part of the rows lack a size; the others show once, few, many or a class for expanded clones.

CDR3aa: CASNNDRGSSYEQYF
CDR3nt: TGTGCCAGCAACAACGACAGGGGGTCCTCTTACGAGCAGTACTTC
v_gene: TRBV7-8
j_gene: TRBJ2-7
d_gene: TRBD1
abundance: many

CDR3aa: CASSSSSDRAYEQYF
CDR3nt: TGTGCCAGCAGCTCGTCCTCGGACCGCGCCTACGAGCAGTACTTC
v_gene: TRBV7-2
j_gene: TRBJ2-7
d_gene: -
abundance: many

CDR3aa: CASSYGTAETQYF
CDR3nt: TGTGCCAGCAGCTACGGGACGGCAGAGACCCAGTACTTC
v_gene: TRBV7-2
j_gene: TRBJ2-5
d_gene: -
abundance: many

CDR3aa: CASSFPTAGTYEQYF
CDR3nt: TGTGCCAGCAGCTTTCCCACTGCAGGCACCTACGAGCAGTACTTC
v_gene: TRBV5-5
j_gene: TRBJ2-7
d_gene: -
abundance: many

CDR3aa: CASSLLGGNQPQHF
CDR3nt: TGTGCCAGCAGCTTACTAGGAGGCAATCAGCCCCAGCATTTT
v_gene: TRBV7-2
j_gene: TRBJ1-5
d_gene: -
abundance: many

CDR3aa: CASSLSSGGHHGYTF
CDR3nt: TGTGCCAGCAGCTTAAGTTCAGGGGGCCACCATGGCTACACCTTC
v_gene: TRBV7-9
j_gene: TRBJ1-2
d_gene: TRBD1
abundance: many

CDR3aa: CASSMAAYGYTF
CDR3nt: TGTGCCAGTAGTATGGCAGCCTATGGCTACACCTTC
v_gene: TRBV19
j_gene: TRBJ1-2
d_gene: -
abundance: -

CDR3aa: CASSWIVGVTDTQYF
CDR3nt: TGTGCCAGCAGCTGGATAGTCGGGGTCACAGATACGCAGTATTTT
v_gene: TRBV7-2
j_gene: TRBJ2-3
d_gene: -
abundance: many

CDR3aa: CATSGIRVRGSPNQPQHF
CDR3nt: TGTGCCACCAGTGGGATCCGGGTTCGGGGTAGTCCCAATCAGCCCCAGCATTTT
v_gene: TRBV24-1
j_gene: TRBJ1-5
d_gene: -
abundance: large

CDR3aa: CASSPTRSGGHFDGYTF
CDR3nt: TGTGCCAGCTCACCAACGAGGTCTGGGGGGCATTTCGACGGCTACACCTTC
v_gene: TRBV18
j_gene: TRBJ1-2
d_gene: -
abundance: -

CDR3aa: CASSESQATHF
CDR3nt: TGTGCCAGCAGTGAAAGCCAGGCAACCCACTTC
v_gene: TRBV6-1
j_gene: TRBJ1-2
d_gene: -
abundance: -

CDR3aa: CASSQVGLAEAFF
CDR3nt: TGTGCCAGCAGCCAAGTTGGCCTCGCTGAAGCTTTCTTT
v_gene: TRBV4-2
j_gene: TRBJ1-1
d_gene: -
abundance: many

CDR3aa: CATSPARTGGNEQFF
CDR3nt: TGTGCCACCAGCCCCGCCAGGACAGGTGGGAATGAGCAGTTCTTC
v_gene: TRBV15
j_gene: TRBJ2-1
d_gene: TRBD1
abundance: many

CDR3aa: CAILGGTGVSYEQYF
CDR3nt: TGTGCCATCCTCGGAGGGACAGGGGTTTCCTACGAGCAGTACTTC
v_gene: TRBV10-3
j_gene: TRBJ2-7
d_gene: TRBD1
abundance: -

CDR3aa: CASSDRYNEQFF
CDR3nt: TGTGCCAGCAGCGACAGATACAATGAGCAGTTCTTC
v_gene: TRBV7-9
j_gene: TRBJ2-1
d_gene: -
abundance: -

CDR3aa: CASSRQASGGAEWETQYF
CDR3nt: TGTGCCAGCAGTCGACAGGCTAGCGGGGGGGCCGAGTGGGAGACCCAGTACTTC
v_gene: TRBV6-6
j_gene: TRBJ2-5
d_gene: TRBD2
abundance: -

CDR3aa: CSASGSRYGYTF
CDR3nt: TGCAGTGCGTCAGGGAGTAGGTATGGCTACACCTTC
v_gene: TRBV20-1
j_gene: TRBJ1-2
d_gene: -
abundance: -

CDR3aa: CSAKGLTEGGVIYGYTF
CDR3nt: TGCAGTGCTAAGGGACTTACCGAGGGGGGAGTCATTTATGGCTACACCTTC
v_gene: TRBV20-1
j_gene: TRBJ1-2
d_gene: -
abundance: few

CDR3aa: CASSLRGAGETQYF
CDR3nt: TGTGCCAGCAGTTTAAGGGGGGCAGGAGAGACCCAGTACTTC
v_gene: TRBV6-2/TRBV6-3
j_gene: TRBJ2-5
d_gene: -
abundance: few

CDR3aa: CASSIGAGETDTQYF
CDR3nt: TGTGCCAGTAGTATAGGAGCGGGAGAAACAGATACGCAGTATTTT
v_gene: TRBV19
j_gene: TRBJ2-3
d_gene: TRBD2
abundance: -

CDR3aa: CASRSTSAGGGNEQFF
CDR3nt: TGTGCCAGCAGAAGCACCTCAGCGGGAGGGGGAAATGAGCAGTTCTTC
v_gene: TRBV28
j_gene: TRBJ2-1
d_gene: TRBD2
abundance: -

CDR3aa: CASSEPGTGVREQYF
CDR3nt: TGTGCCAGCAGTGAGCCCGGGACAGGGGTTCGGGAGCAGTACTTC
v_gene: TRBV6-1
j_gene: TRBJ2-7
d_gene: TRBD1
abundance: -

CDR3aa: CASSLSGGGYNEQFF
CDR3nt: TGTGCCAGCAGTTTATCGGGGGGAGGGTACAATGAGCAGTTCTTC
v_gene: TRBV12-3/TRBV12-4
j_gene: TRBJ2-1
d_gene: TRBD2
abundance: many

CDR3aa: CASSFGTLWTENTDTQYF
CDR3nt: TGCGCCAGCAGCTTTGGAACCCTTTGGACAGAAAACACAGATACGCAGTATTTT
v_gene: TRBV5-1
j_gene: TRBJ2-3
d_gene: -
abundance: few

CDR3aa: CASSRQNSGANVLTF
CDR3nt: TGTGCCAGCAGCAGACAAAACTCTGGGGCCAACGTCCTGACTTTC
v_gene: TRBV5-4
j_gene: TRBJ2-6
d_gene: -
abundance: -

CDR3aa: CASSLGGGQLNTEAFF
CDR3nt: TGTGCCAGCAGCTTAGGAGGGGGCCAATTGAACACTGAAGCTTTCTTT
v_gene: TRBV7-6
j_gene: TRBJ1-1
d_gene: TRBD1
abundance: many

CDR3aa: CASGPEGGRNTIYF
CDR3nt: TGTGCTAGTGGGCCCGAGGGGGGTAGAAACACCATATATTTT
v_gene: TRBV12-5
j_gene: TRBJ1-3
d_gene: -
abundance: many

CDR3aa: CASSLVLGNTGELFF
CDR3nt: TGTGCCAGCAGCTTAGTATTAGGAAACACCGGGGAGCTGTTTTTT
v_gene: TRBV7-2
j_gene: TRBJ2-2
d_gene: -
abundance: many

CDR3aa: CASSVEGAGRDTQYF
CDR3nt: TGTGCCAGCAGCGTAGAGGGGGCAGGTCGAGATACGCAGTATTTT
v_gene: TRBV9
j_gene: TRBJ2-3
d_gene: TRBD1
abundance: many

CDR3aa: CASSWGRTNTGELFF
CDR3nt: TGCGCCAGCAGCTGGGGGAGGACTAACACCGGGGAGCTGTTTTTT
v_gene: TRBV5-1
j_gene: TRBJ2-2
d_gene: -
abundance: -

CDR3aa: CASSTGHGTDTQYF
CDR3nt: TGTGCCAGTAGTACGGGACACGGCACAGATACGCAGTATTTT
v_gene: TRBV19
j_gene: TRBJ2-3
d_gene: -
abundance: few

CDR3aa: CASSLGVGTGGRLYEQYF
CDR3nt: TGTGCCAGCAGCTTAGGGGTGGGGACAGGGGGACGATTGTACGAGCAGTACTTC
v_gene: TRBV11-2
j_gene: TRBJ2-7
d_gene: TRBD1
abundance: many

CDR3aa: CATIDRVKHEQYF
CDR3nt: TGTGCCACCATCGACAGGGTTAAACACGAGCAGTACTTC
v_gene: TRBV27
j_gene: TRBJ2-7
d_gene: TRBD1
abundance: -

CDR3aa: CASSLAISGNTIYF
CDR3nt: TGTGCCAGCAGCTTAGCGATCTCTGGAAACACCATATATTTT
v_gene: TRBV7-6
j_gene: TRBJ1-3
d_gene: -
abundance: many

CDR3aa: CASSPLGGSGRVTDTQYF
CDR3nt: TGTGCCAGCAGCCCCCTTGGTGGTAGCGGGAGAGTTACAGATACGCAGTATTTT
v_gene: TRBV7-2
j_gene: TRBJ2-3
d_gene: TRBD2
abundance: -

CDR3aa: CASSPRQGVAYEQYF
CDR3nt: TGTGCCAGCTCACCACGACAGGGGGTCGCCTACGAGCAGTACTTC
v_gene: TRBV18
j_gene: TRBJ2-7
d_gene: TRBD1
abundance: -

CDR3aa: CASSSGLAGNNEQFF
CDR3nt: TGTGCCAGCAGTTCTGGGCTAGCGGGAAACAATGAGCAGTTCTTC
v_gene: TRBV12-3/TRBV12-4
j_gene: TRBJ2-1
d_gene: TRBD2
abundance: -

CDR3aa: CASSGLAGASDTQYF
CDR3nt: TGTGCCAGCAGTGGACTAGCGGGGGCCTCAGATACGCAGTATTTT
v_gene: TRBV28
j_gene: TRBJ2-3
d_gene: TRBD2
abundance: few

CDR3aa: CASSQGRYQETQYF
CDR3nt: TGTGCCAGCAGCCAGGGACGGTACCAAGAGACCCAGTACTTC
v_gene: TRBV7-2
j_gene: TRBJ2-5
d_gene: -
abundance: many

CDR3aa: CATHSAGYIQYF
CDR3nt: TGTGCCACCCACTCGGCGGGGTACATTCAGTACTTC
v_gene: TRBV2
j_gene: TRBJ2-4
d_gene: -
abundance: -

CDR3aa: CASSFGRTYGYTF
CDR3nt: TGTGCCAGCAGTTTCGGAAGGACTTATGGCTACACCTTC
v_gene: TRBV12-3/TRBV12-4
j_gene: TRBJ1-2
d_gene: -
abundance: many

CDR3aa: CASSWYPGQGYSF
CDR3nt: TGTGCCAGCAGTTGGTATCCCGGACAGGGGTACTCCTTT
v_gene: TRBV28
j_gene: TRBJ1-1
d_gene: TRBD1
abundance: many

CDR3aa: CASSLEGLGASYEQYF
CDR3nt: TGTGCCAGCAGCTTAGAAGGCCTGGGAGCAAGCTACGAGCAGTACTTC
v_gene: TRBV11-2
j_gene: TRBJ2-7
d_gene: -
abundance: few

CDR3aa: CSVNIGGVSYEQYF
CDR3nt: TGCAGCGTCAATATCGGGGGGGTGTCCTACGAGCAGTACTTC
v_gene: TRBV29-1
j_gene: TRBJ2-7
d_gene: TRBD2
abundance: many

CDR3aa: CASSEGALGTSADNEQFF
CDR3nt: TGTGCCAGCAGTGAAGGGGCCCTTGGGACTAGCGCAGACAATGAGCAGTTCTTC
v_gene: TRBV2
j_gene: TRBJ2-1
d_gene: TRBD2
abundance: many

CDR3aa: CASSLGLTSTEETQYF
CDR3nt: TGTGCCAGCAGCTTAGGACTTACGAGTACCGAAGAGACCCAGTACTTC
v_gene: TRBV7-2
j_gene: TRBJ2-5
d_gene: -
abundance: -

CDR3aa: CASSTGTSGSTDTQYF
CDR3nt: TGCGCCAGCTCCACCGGGACTAGCGGGTCCACAGATACGCAGTATTTT
v_gene: TRBV5-1
j_gene: TRBJ2-3
d_gene: TRBD2
abundance: few